Below are 21 T cell receptor beta chains sequenced from a single sample in a study of shared T cell receptors in the human thymus. Assay used: immunoSEQ multiplex PCR; TCRdb lists only in-frame clones, some missing. The data hold fewer than 700,000 clones, with around 87% observed a single time. These sequences were also reported in another study, on human thymus T cells.

Sequencing input: thymocytes. The source is a boy younger than two with a congenital heart defect.

V gene TRBV9 combines with J gene TRBJ2-1; TRBD2 agrees at 13 bases. Germline CDR1 reads SGDLS; CDR2 reads YYNGEE. This CDR3 contains 20 residues. Trimming at V came to 0 bases and at J to 0 bases, leaving 9 bases not matched to a gene. DNA of the CDR3: TGTGCCAGCAGCGTAGCTAGACTAGCGGGAGGCTCCTACTCCTACAATGAGCAGTTCTTC. Encoded protein: CASSVARLAGGSYSYNEQFF.

This rearrangement joins TRBV29-1 to TRBJ2-3; 14 nucleotides match TRBD2. Germline CDR1 reads SQVTM; CDR2 reads ANQGSEA. CDR3 length: 14 amino acids. The V gene end was trimmed by 7 bases and the J gene end by 6 bases; junction bases not matched to a gene: 6. Here the CDR3 DNA reads TGCAGCGCATTGACTAGCGGGGGGGCGGATACGCAGTATTTT. It is translated as CSALTSGGADTQYF.

J is TRBJ1-4 and V is TRBV2, with D tentatively TRBD1 (5 bases). The CDR3 consists of 13 residues. The germline CDR1 and CDR2 sequences are SNHLY and FYNNEI. The germline V and J ends were trimmed by 6 bases and 6 bases, with 11 bases remaining between them. As DNA, the CDR3 is TGTGCCAGCAGGGGACGGGGGGATGAAAAACTGTTTTTT. Its translation: CASRGRGDEKLFF.

This chain connects TRBV29-1 to TRBJ2-7, with D perhaps TRBD1 (5 bases). Germline CDR1 is SQVTM and CDR2 is ANQGSEA. V lost 7 bases and J lost 3, with 19 bases in between. The CDR3 is 14 amino acids. The CDR3 bases are TGCAGCGCGCAAACCCGGCGGACACACTACGAGCAGTACTTC. Translating it yields CSAQTRRTHYEQYF.

J is TRBJ2-7 and V is TRBV6-5; TRBD1 is a possible D gene (6 bases). There are 13 residues in the CDR3. V was shortened by 2 bases and J by 5 bases, with 10 bases between the two germline ends. In germline, CDR1 is MNHEY, CDR2 SVGAGI. The CDR3 protein is CASSYKGDHEQYF. In DNA form, the CDR3 reads TGTGCCAGCAGTTACAAGGGGGACCACGAGCAGTACTTC.

The V gene is TRBV5-4, the J gene TRBJ2-2; no firm D call. V was pared by 0 bases and J by 5 bases, with 8 bases between. CDR1 SGHNT and CDR2 YYREEE come from the germline V gene (reference sequence). The CDR3 spans 14 residues. CDR3 nucleotides: TGTGCCAGCAGCTTGGAGAGCAAAACCGGGGAGCTGTTTTTT. Its translation: CASSLESKTGELFF.

The V and J genes are TRBV5-4 and TRBJ2-5, with a weak D call TRBD2 (5 bases). The CDR3 loop spans 17 amino acids. V was pared by 3 bases and J by 3 bases, with 21 bases between. Germline CDR1 reads SGHNT; CDR2 reads YYREEE (reference sequence). As DNA, the CDR3 is TGTGCCAGCAGCTCACCTGCCCACCGGACTGGAGAAGAGACCCAGTACTTC. As protein: CASSSPAHRTGEETQYF.

Note on this clone: The junction differs from germline at one of its ends, possibly a read error. Other DNA sequences in the same sample also yield this CDR3. V is TRBV4-1 and J is TRBJ1-5; a weak D match, TRBD1 (6 bases). Per the germline V gene, CDR1 is MGHRA and CDR2 is YSYEKL. The CDR3 length is 14 residues. The CDR3 here is CASSQDIQGQPQHF. CDR3 DNA: TGCGCCAGCAGCCAGGATATACAGGGCCAGCCCCAACATTTT.

This clone was seen more than once but under ten times. The rearrangement uses TRBV4-3 and TRBJ1-1; maybe TRBD1 (6 bases). Trimming shortened V by 4 bases and J by 1 base, and 10 bases separated the two germline ends. The CDR3 runs to 14 residues. Germline V lookup: CDR1 LGHNA, CDR2 YSLEER. The CDR3 region has the DNA TGCGCCAGCAGCCCGGACAGAAAGAACACTGAAGCTTTCTTT. Its translation: CASSPDRKNTEAFF.

The chain is built from TRBV5-4 and TRBJ1-2; 8 bases match TRBD1. The germline CDR1 and CDR2 sequences are SGHNT and YYREEE (reference sequence). This CDR3 comprises 15 residues. Trimming removed 2 bases from V and 2 bases from J; junction bases left unmatched: 5. CDR3 region: CASSLLDRGNYGYTF. In DNA, the CDR3 is TGTGCCAGCAGCTTACTCGACAGGGGAAACTATGGCTACACCTTC. The whole variable domain, filled in from reference TRBV5-4 and TRBJ1-2, reads ETGVTQSPTHLIKTRGQQVTLRCSSQSGHNTVSWYQQALGQGPQFIFQYYREEENGRGNFPPRFSGLQFPNYSSELNVNALELDDSALYLCASSLLDRGNYGYTFGSGTRLTVV.

On this clone: The same CDR3 is also encoded by other DNA sequences in this sample. This rearrangement joins TRBV9 to TRBJ1-2; 8 nucleotides align to TRBD1. The CDR3 loop spans 13 amino acids. CDR1 SGDLS and CDR2 YYNGEE come from the germline V gene. The trim removed 2 bases at V and 5 bases at J, leaving 2 bases unmatched. Here the CDR3 DNA reads TGTGCCAGCAGCGTGGGGACAGGATATGGCTACACCTTC. Translating gives CASSVGTGYGYTF.

The chain couples TRBV7-2 to TRBJ2-3; 10 bases are shared with TRBD2. CDR3 length: 16 amino acids. Germline V gene lookup returns CDR1 SGHTA and CDR2 FQGNSA. The V and J ends lost 5 bases and 5 bases, in that order; junction bases with no gene match: 10. The DNA of the CDR3 is TGTGCCAGCAGCCCGGACCTAGCGGGAGCCGGAGATACGCAGTATTTT. Its protein product is CASSPDLAGAGDTQYF.

The chain links TRBV4-2 to TRBJ2-7; D may be TRBD1 (6 bases). Germline CDR1 LGHNA, CDR2 YNFKEQ. V was pared by 4 bases and J by 4 bases, with 20 bases between. The CDR3 is 16 residues long. CDR3 bases: TGTGCCAGCAGCCTCCGTTCACAGGGAATGAGGTACGAGCAGTACTTC. Amino acids: CASSLRSQGMRYEQYF.

Here the CDR3 DNA reads TGTGCCAGCAAGATACAGGGGGCTAGCTACGAGCAGTACTTC. It specifies CASKIQGASYEQYF. The gene calls are TRBV2 and TRBJ2-7, with TRBD1 identical over 9 bases. Germline-derived CDR1 and CDR2 are SNHLY and FYNNEI. After removal of 7 bases from V and 3 bases from J, the junction contained 7 bases not matched to a gene. The CDR3 covers 14 residues.

The chain carries TRBV4-1 and TRBJ2-2; 7 bases fit TRBD1. With 0 bases clipped from V and 0 bases from J, the junction kept 4 bases outside the gene matches. Per the germline V gene, CDR1 is MGHRA and CDR2 is YSYEKL. The CDR3 has 17 residues. CDR3 protein: CASSQDRGPTNTGELFF. The CDR3 DNA reads TGCGCCAGCAGCCAAGATAGGGGGCCAACGAACACCGGGGAGCTGTTTTTT.

This chain links TRBV7-9 with TRBJ1-1; the D gene is possibly TRBD1 (6 bases). V was clipped by 5 bases and J by 4 bases, with 17 bases between them. The CDR3 covers 15 residues. Germline CDR1 SEHNR, CDR2 FQNEAQ (reference sequence). The CDR3 DNA follows: TGTGCCAGCAGCGGAAAACCAGGGGAGTTCACTGAAGCTTTCTTT. Residues: CASSGKPGEFTEAFF.

This sequence joins TRBV11-2 and TRBJ2-1; the D gene is possibly TRBD2 (5 bases). CDR3 length equals 16 residues. V gave up 2 bases and J gave up 4 bases, with 15 bases separating them. Germline-derived CDR1 and CDR2 are SGHAT and FQNNGV. The CDR3 sequence: CASSLPRGGEYNEQFF. The DNA of the CDR3 is TGTGCCAGCAGCTTACCCCGGGGTGGGGAATACAATGAGCAGTTCTTC.

The chain combines TRBV7-2 with TRBJ2-7, with D possibly matching TRBD1 (6 bases). The CDR3 is 17 amino acids. Germline lookup yields CDR1 SGHTA and CDR2 FQGNSA. The V end was cut by 1 base, the J end by 2 bases, with 18 bases between. DNA for the CDR3: TGTGCCAGCAGCTTAGTAGGCGGGCGGACAGAACCCTACGAGCAGTACTTC. Amino acid sequence: CASSLVGGRTEPYEQYF. Using reference TRBV7-2 and TRBJ2-7 for the parts outside the CDR3, the full variable domain is GAGVSQSPSNKVTEKGKDVELRCDPISGHTALYWYRQSLGQGLEFLIYFQGNSAPDKSGLPSDRFSAERTGGSVSTLTIQRTQQEDSAVYLCASSLVGGRTEPYEQYFGPGTRLTVT.

V gene TRBV30 combines with J gene TRBJ1-1; 9 positions match TRBD1. J was trimmed by 0 bases and V by 2 bases; bases with no gene match: 10. The germline CDR1 and CDR2 sequences are GTSNPN and SVGIG (reference sequence). This CDR3 is 17 amino acids long. The CDR3 DNA is TGTGCCTGGAGTCCCCCGGACAGGGGAATCATGAACACTGAAGCTTTCTTT. It codes for CAWSPPDRGIMNTEAFF.

The chain is built from TRBV25-1 and TRBJ2-3, with D possibly matching TRBD2 (5 bases). Germline CDR1 is MGHDK and CDR2 is SYGVNS. This CDR3 comprises 15 residues. V shed 1 base and J shed 4 bases, with 12 bases lying between them. CDR3 sequence: CASSESLRRPDTQYF. The CDR3 DNA follows: TGTGCCAGCAGTGAATCTCTCAGGAGGCCAGATACGCAGTATTTT.

The chain combines TRBV27 with TRBJ2-1, with 10 bases matching TRBD2. The V and J ends lost 1 base and 7 bases, in that order; junction bases with no gene match: 10. CDR1 and CDR2 (germline): MNHEY, SMNVEV (reference sequence). CDR3 length equals 17 residues. CDR3 bases: TGTGCCAGCAGTTTATTCCCCGGGACTAGCGTAGGGAATGAGCAGTTCTTC. Translation: CASSLFPGTSVGNEQFF.